Below, 30 T cell receptor beta chains from the same sample are listed, as sequenced in a study of technical replicates of blood from a few donors. Clones were sequenced by immunoSEQ multiplex PCR, and TCRdb holds only the in-frame ones, with some missing. The table records tens of thousands of clones, about 91% of them present only once. Sequencing was carried out using T cells isolated from PBMCs. These receptors originate from a human donor in good health.

The chain links TRBV27 to TRBJ2-7; D gene uncertain. The CDR3 has 13 residues. Trimming stripped 5 bases from V and 3 bases from J, with 11 bases between. Germline lookup yields CDR1 MNHEY and CDR2 SMNVEV (reference sequence). The CDR3 here is CASSHRLSYEQYF. DNA for the CDR3: TGTGCCAGCAGTCACCGTTTGAGCTACGAGCAGTACTTC.

The CDR3 DNA reads as TGTGCCAGCAGCCCCGGGACTAGCGCCTACAATGAGCAGTTCTTC. It codes for CASSPGTSAYNEQFF. This chain connects TRBV7-9 to TRBJ2-1, with 10 bases that match TRBD2. The CDR3 covers 15 residues. Trimming cost V 5 bases and J 2 bases; bases outside gene matches: 3. In germline, CDR1 is SEHNR, CDR2 FQNEAQ (reference sequence). The full variable domain, completed using reference TRBV7-9 and TRBJ2-1, is DTGVSQNPRHKITKRGQNVTFRCDPISEHNRLYWYRQTLGQGPEFLTYFQNEAQLEKSRLLSDRFSAERPKGSFSTLEIQRTEQGDSAMYLCASSPGTSAYNEQFFGPGTRLTVL.

The V gene is TRBV19, the J gene TRBJ1-6; tentative D call: TRBD1 (5 bases). This CDR3 is built from 15 residues. Per the germline V gene, CDR1 is LNHDA and CDR2 is SQIVND (reference sequence). V was cut by 1 base and J by 6 bases, with 10 bases left in between. The CDR3 loop reads CASSIVEGANSPLHF. As DNA, the CDR3 is TGTGCCAGTAGTATAGTCGAAGGGGCTAATTCACCCCTCCACTTT.

The rearrangement links TRBV4-1 to TRBJ1-1, with no clear D. The germline V gene encodes CDR1 MGHRA and CDR2 YSYEKL. The CDR3 sequence is 15 residues long. Trimming stripped 4 bases from V and 1 base from J, with 13 bases between. In nucleotides, the CDR3 is TGCGCCAGCAGCCCCCGACTAGCCCCGAACACTGAAGCTTTCTTT. It is translated as CASSPRLAPNTEAFF.

The chain couples TRBV5-4 to TRBJ2-2, with 14 bases matching TRBD2. Trimming cost V 5 bases and J 7 bases; bases outside gene matches: 10. The CDR3 contains 17 residues. The germline V gene encodes CDR1 SGHNT and CDR2 YYREEE (reference sequence). CDR3 sequence reads: CASSPGLAGVSVGELFF. CDR3 DNA sequence: TGTGCCAGCAGTCCGGGACTAGCGGGAGTTAGTGTCGGGGAGCTGTTTTTT.

The gene calls are TRBV13 and TRBJ2-3; TRBD2 might be the D (6 bases). The V end was cut by 5 bases, the J end by 2 bases, with 8 bases between. Germline assignment: CDR1 PRHDT and CDR2 FYEKMQ (reference sequence). This CDR3 has 13 residues. CDR3 residues: CASSQRVTDTQYF. In DNA, the CDR3 is TGTGCCAGCAGCCAGCGGGTCACAGATACGCAGTATTTT.

The J gene is TRBJ2-2, the V gene TRBV19; TRBD2 might be the D (5 bases). CDR1 and CDR2 (germline): LNHDA, SQIVND (reference sequence). The CDR3 runs to 15 residues. The V and J ends lost 3 bases and 7 bases respectively, with 15 bases between them. CDR3 nucleotides: TGTGCCAGTAGTATGTATTTTGGGAGTGGCGGGGAGCTGTTTTTT. Translation: CASSMYFGSGGELFF.

As concerns this clone: At one boundary the junction diverges from the germline segment, which might be a read error. The gene calls are TRBV9 and TRBJ2-5; 14 bases agree with TRBD2. Germline lookup yields CDR1 SGDLS and CDR2 YYNGEE. This CDR3 spans 16 amino acids. The CDR3: CASSGTSGGTQDTQYF. DNA of the CDR3: TGTGCCAGCAGCGGGACTAGCGGGGGGACCCAAGACACCCAGTACTTC.

This clone was detected only once. This rearrangement joins TRBV18 to TRBJ2-7, with TRBD1 matching 9 bases. The V gene's germline CDR1 is KGHSH and CDR2 LQKENI. The CDR3 contains 18 residues. Trimming cost V 6 bases and J 2 bases; bases outside gene matches: 17. CDR3 in DNA: TGTGCCAGCTCGCTACTTCCCGACCGGGACAGGGACCCCTACGAGCAGTACTTC. It yields the protein CASSLLPDRDRDPYEQYF.

The chain uses TRBV5-4 and TRBJ2-3, with TRBD2 identical over 11 bases. Per the germline V gene, CDR1 is SGHNT and CDR2 is YYREEE (reference sequence). The junction had 5 bases not matched to a gene; V was cut back by 0 bases and J by 2 bases. The CDR3 covers 17 residues. The CDR3 is CASSLGVLAGDTDTQYF. The CDR3 DNA sequence: TGTGCCAGCAGCTTGGGGGTACTAGCGGGGGACACAGATACGCAGTATTTT.

The chain links TRBV4-1 to TRBJ2-7; 11 positions agree with TRBD2. The CDR3 has 15 residues. The V gene end was trimmed by 4 bases and the J gene end by 3 bases; junction bases not matched to a gene: 5. Germline lookup yields CDR1 MGHRA and CDR2 YSYEKL. CDR3 DNA: TGCGCCAGCAGCCCGGCCGGGACTAGCGGCTACGAGCAGTACTTC. Its protein is CASSPAGTSGYEQYF.

This chain joins TRBV19 and TRBJ2-1, with a possible D match to TRBD2 (6 bases). The CDR3 extends over 16 amino acids. V was pared by 5 bases and J by 9 bases, with 23 bases between. The germline V gene has CDR1 LNHDA and CDR2 SQIVND (reference sequence). CDR3 region: CASSPTGTYGWVEQFF. Here the CDR3 DNA reads TGTGCCAGTAGTCCAACCGGGACTTACGGCTGGGTTGAGCAGTTCTTC.

This chain uses TRBV14 with TRBJ2-7; D is possibly TRBD1 (5 bases). V was shortened by 4 bases and J by 6 bases, with 19 bases between the two germline ends. The CDR3 runs to 15 residues. Germline CDR1 SGHDN, CDR2 FVKESK. The CDR3 DNA follows: TGTGCCAGCAGCCTACCCGGGCAGGGCTCGGTCGAGCAGTACTTC. Residues: CASSLPGQGSVEQYF. The whole variable domain, filled in from reference TRBV14 and TRBJ2-7, reads EAGVTQFPSHSVIEKGQTVTLRCDPISGHDNLYWYRRVMGKEIKFLLHFVKESKQDESGMPNNRFLAERTGGTYSTLKVQPAELEDSGVYFCASSLPGQGSVEQYFGPGTRLTVT.

The chain joins TRBV5-1 to TRBJ2-3; TRBD1 matches at 7 bases. The CDR3 length is 16 residues. V lost 4 bases to trimming and J lost 6 bases; unmatched junction nucleotides: 14. Germline lookup yields CDR1 SGHRS and CDR2 YFSETQ. CDR3 nucleotide sequence: TGCGCCAGCAGCCCCCGTCAAGAGGGGGCATGGGATACGCAGTATTTT. Its protein is CASSPRQEGAWDTQYF.

The rearrangement joins TRBV6-1 to TRBJ1-2; 8 bases fit TRBD1. The length of the CDR3 is 15 residues. The ends lost 1 base at V and 7 bases at J; junction bases unmatched: 8. Per germline, CDR1 MNHNS and CDR2 SASEGT. CDR3 amino acids: CASSEGGRGLFGYTF. The CDR3 DNA follows: TGTGCCAGCAGTGAAGGGGGCAGGGGGCTTTTTGGCTACACCTTC.

The chain recombines TRBV6-1 with TRBJ2-5; 8 positions match TRBD2. The CDR3 spans 16 residues. V lost 2 bases and J lost 7; bases outside the gene matches: 12. Germline values: CDR1 MNHNS, CDR2 SASEGT. In DNA form, the CDR3 reads TGTGCCAGCAGTGAAATAGCGGGGCCCACGCGTGCGACCCAGTACTTC. It encodes CASSEIAGPTRATQYF.

With regard to this clone: Other DNA sequences from this sample encode an identical CDR3 as well. The V call is TRBV18, the J call TRBJ1-5; 9 nucleotides agree with TRBD1. This CDR3 is built from 14 residues. Germline V gene sequence: CDR1 KGHSH, CDR2 LQKENI. V dropped 6 bases and J dropped 4; count of bases not matched to a gene: 4. Here the CDR3 DNA reads TGTGCCAGCTCCCCGGGACAGGGAAATCAGCCCCAGCATTTT. As protein: CASSPGQGNQPQHF. Full variable domain (missing parts from reference TRBV18 and TRBJ1-5): NAGVMQNPRHLVRRRGQEARLRCSPMKGHSHVYWYRQLPEEGLKFMVYLQKENIIDESGMPKERFSAEFPKEGPSILRIQQVVRGDSAAYFCASSPGQGNQPQHFGDGTRLSIL.

The CDR3 sequence: CASSLEASGRGETQYF. In DNA form, the CDR3 reads TGTGCCAGCAGCTTGGAGGCTAGCGGGAGAGGGGAGACCCAGTACTTC. The genes are TRBV5-4 and TRBJ2-5; 10 positions agree with TRBD2. The CDR3 length is 16 residues. The germline CDR1 and CDR2 sequences are SGHNT and YYREEE (reference sequence). Unmatched junction bases numbered 7, after V lost 0 bases and J lost 5 bases.

The chain couples TRBV5-4 to TRBJ1-1; TRBD1 might be the D (6 bases). V was shortened by 3 bases and J by 4 bases, with 13 bases between the two germline ends. From germline, CDR1 is SGHNT and CDR2 YYREEE (reference sequence). The CDR3 sequence is 14 residues long. This CDR3 is CASSSEQGRTEAFF. In DNA, the CDR3 is TGTGCCAGCAGCTCAGAACAGGGTCGCACTGAAGCTTTCTTT.

V usage is TRBV7-8 and J usage is TRBJ2-2; D is possibly TRBD1 (6 bases). Germline V gene lookup returns CDR1 SGHVS and CDR2 FQNEAQ. This CDR3 spans 15 amino acids. The ends were cut back, 7 bases at V and 0 bases at J, with 12 bases in the middle. CDR3 in amino acids: CASIGGDANTGELFF. CDR3 bases: TGTGCCAGCATAGGGGGAGACGCGAACACCGGGGAGCTGTTTTTT. The complete variable domain, with remaining parts taken from reference TRBV7-8 and TRBJ2-2, reads GAGVSQSPRYKVAKRGQDVALRCDPISGHVSLFWYQQALGQGPEFLTYFQNEAQLDKSGLPSDRFFAERPEGSVSTLKIQRTQQEDSAVYLCASIGGDANTGELFFGEGSRLTVL.

This chain connects TRBV6-5 to TRBJ1-2; the D gene is possibly TRBD1 (5 bases). The CDR3 has 12 amino acids. CDR1 and CDR2 (germline): MNHEY, SVGAGI. Trimming removed 8 bases at V and 4 bases at J, with 11 bases between. CDR3: CASLGASYGYTF. In DNA, the CDR3 is TGTGCCAGCTTAGGGGCGAGCTATGGCTACACCTTC.

A single count supports this clone. This chain connects TRBV6-5 to TRBJ2-1; 11 bases are shared with TRBD2. V gave up 3 bases and J gave up 6 bases; unmatched junction bases: 4. The length of the CDR3 is 15 residues. Germline-derived CDR1 and CDR2 are MNHEY and SVGAGI. CDR3 DNA sequence: TGTGCCAGCAGTTATAGCGGGGGGGGTCCCAATGAGCAGTTCTTC. Amino acids: CASSYSGGGPNEQFF.

This rearrangement joins TRBV7-9 to TRBJ1-2; TRBD1 is a possible D gene (6 bases). V was pared by 0 bases and J by 5 bases, with 16 bases between. Germline CDR1 SEHNR, CDR2 FQNEAQ (reference sequence). This CDR3 region has 16 residues. CDR3 coding DNA: TGTGCCAGCAGCTTAGCCAGGGGACGCAACTCATATGGCTACACCTTC. Translated, it gives CASSLARGRNSYGYTF.

This rearrangement joins TRBV28 to TRBJ2-2, with D possibly TRBD2 on 6 matching bases. The CDR3 has 16 amino acids. Trimming removed 2 bases at V and 0 bases at J, with 10 bases between. In germline, CDR1 is MDHEN, CDR2 SYDVKM. CDR3 nucleotide sequence: TGTGCCAGCAGTTTAATGGAGGGGACGAACACCGGGGAGCTGTTTTTT. Its translation: CASSLMEGTNTGELFF.

The gene calls are TRBV9 and TRBJ2-2; tentatively, D is TRBD1 (6 bases). The CDR3 has 14 amino acids. Trimming shortened V by 4 bases and J by 1 base, and 8 bases separated the two germline ends. Germline values: CDR1 SGDLS, CDR2 YYNGEE. This CDR3 reads CASSSGQNTGELFF. The CDR3 bases are TGTGCCAGCAGCTCGGGACAGAACACCGGGGAGCTGTTTTTT.

The chain has TRBV7-9 and TRBJ2-5; 9 nucleotides align to TRBD2. Germline lookup yields CDR1 SEHNR and CDR2 FQNEAQ (reference sequence). This CDR3 region has 15 residues. The V and J ends lost 1 base and 1 base, in that order; junction bases with no gene match: 1. The CDR3 region is CASSLGGGVQETQYF. The CDR3 nucleotides read TGTGCCAGCAGCTTAGGCGGGGGGGTCCAAGAGACCCAGTACTTC.

This chain connects TRBV11-2 to TRBJ1-4; D perhaps matches TRBD1 (6 bases). Germline V gives CDR1 SGHAT, CDR2 FQNNGV. V lost 5 bases to trimming and J lost 4 bases, with 14 bases between them. The CDR3 totals 15 residues. The CDR3 region is CASSPTGLGNEKLFF. Here the CDR3 DNA reads TGTGCCAGCAGCCCAACAGGGCTTGGTAATGAAAAACTGTTTTTT.

This rearrangement joins TRBV10-2 to TRBJ2-1; D is undetermined. This CDR3 has 12 residues. Germline loops: CDR1 WSHSY, CDR2 SAAADI. V shed 7 bases and J shed 8 bases, with 12 bases lying between them. This chain's CDR3 is CASKIYNDEQFF. For the CDR3, the DNA is TGCGCCAGCAAGATTTACAATGATGAGCAGTTCTTC.

This chain uses TRBV7-9 with TRBJ1-3, with D uncertain. The germline CDR1 and CDR2 sequences are SEHNR and FQNEAQ (reference sequence). The CDR3 has 13 residues. V was pared by 6 bases and J by 0 bases, with 6 bases between. The CDR3 loop is CASRVSSGNTIYF. The CDR3 DNA reads TGTGCCAGCAGGGTGAGCTCTGGAAACACCATATATTTT.

This rearrangement joins TRBV11-1 to TRBJ2-3; TRBD1 aligns across 7 bases. Germline CDR1 is SGHAT and CDR2 is FQDESV (reference sequence). CDR3 size: 15 residues. Trimming took 3 bases from V and 7 from J; bases not matched to a gene: 10. The CDR3 DNA reads TGTGCCAGCAGCTTTTTGGGACAGACTTTGAATACGCAGTATTTT. It translates to CASSFLGQTLNTQYF.